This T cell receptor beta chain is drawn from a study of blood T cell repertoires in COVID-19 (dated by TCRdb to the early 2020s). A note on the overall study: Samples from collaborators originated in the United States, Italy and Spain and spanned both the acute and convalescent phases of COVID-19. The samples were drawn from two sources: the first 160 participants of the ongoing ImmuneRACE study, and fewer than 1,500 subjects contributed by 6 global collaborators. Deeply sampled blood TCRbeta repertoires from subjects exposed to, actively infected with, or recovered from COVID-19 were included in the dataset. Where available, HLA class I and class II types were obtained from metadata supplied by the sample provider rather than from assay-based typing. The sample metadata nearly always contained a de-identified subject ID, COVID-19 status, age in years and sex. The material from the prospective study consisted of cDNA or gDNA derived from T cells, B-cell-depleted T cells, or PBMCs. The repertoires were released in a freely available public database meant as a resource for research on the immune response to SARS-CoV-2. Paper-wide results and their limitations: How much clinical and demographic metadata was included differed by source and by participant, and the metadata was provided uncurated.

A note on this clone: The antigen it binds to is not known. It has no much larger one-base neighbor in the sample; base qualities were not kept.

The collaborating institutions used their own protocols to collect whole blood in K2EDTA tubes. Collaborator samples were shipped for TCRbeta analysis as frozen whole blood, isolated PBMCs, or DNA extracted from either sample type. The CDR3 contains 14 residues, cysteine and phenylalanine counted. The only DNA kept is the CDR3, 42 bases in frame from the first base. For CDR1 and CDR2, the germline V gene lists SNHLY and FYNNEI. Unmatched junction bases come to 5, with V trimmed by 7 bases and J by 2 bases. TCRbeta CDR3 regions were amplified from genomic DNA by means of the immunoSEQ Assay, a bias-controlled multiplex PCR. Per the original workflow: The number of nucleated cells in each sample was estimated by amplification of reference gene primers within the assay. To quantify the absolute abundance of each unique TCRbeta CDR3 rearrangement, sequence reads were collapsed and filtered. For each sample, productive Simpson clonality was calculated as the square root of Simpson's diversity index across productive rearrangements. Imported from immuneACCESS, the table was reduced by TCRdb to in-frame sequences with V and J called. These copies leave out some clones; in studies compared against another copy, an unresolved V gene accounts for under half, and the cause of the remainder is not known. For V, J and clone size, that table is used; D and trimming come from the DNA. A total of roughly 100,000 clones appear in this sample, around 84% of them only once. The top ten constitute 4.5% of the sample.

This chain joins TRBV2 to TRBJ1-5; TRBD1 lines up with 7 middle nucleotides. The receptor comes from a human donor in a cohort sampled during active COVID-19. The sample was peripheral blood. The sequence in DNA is TGTGCCAGCACCGACAGGGAACGCAATCAGCCCCAGCATTTT. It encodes CASTDRERNQPQHF.